These T cell receptor beta chains were read from a single sample in a study of T cells in Graves' hyperthyroidism and ophthalmopathy. TCRdb passed the multiplex PCR reads through MiXCR, listing each CDR3 protein once. In the table there are over 250,000 distinct CDR3 sequences, 25% to 30% of which are singletons. Sequences were obtained from blood. These receptor sequences come from a man in his forties or fifties with Graves' hyperthyroidism that later progressed to Graves' ophthalmopathy. CDR3s include the opening cysteine and the closing phenylalanine or tryptophan. Each record gives: J gene, V gene, clone size, D gene, CDR3 DNA, CDR3 protein. D genes are given only for firm matches. Clone size is not always given. Where it is, it says once, few, many or a class for expanded clones.

TRBJ1-2	TRBV6-5	many	-	TGTGCCAGCAGTTACTTGGGACCCTCATCGACCTATGGCTACACCTTC	CASSYLGPSSTYGYTF
TRBJ2-7	TRBV12-3/TRBV12-4	many	-	TGTGCCAGCAGTCGCCTGATTGGAAATCCATACGAGCAGTACTTC	CASSRLIGNPYEQYF
TRBJ2-5	TRBV2	many	-	TGTGCCAGCACGGGTAGGCCTATCCAAGAGACCCAGTACTTC	CASTGRPIQETQYF
TRBJ1-2	TRBV5-1	many	-	TGCGCCAGCAGCGCCAGGACGGGAAACTATGGCTACACCTTC	CASSARTGNYGYTF
TRBJ2-7	TRBV20-1	-	TRBD1	TGCAGTGCTAGGGTTGCCACCAGGGGGCGAGACGAGCAGTACTTC	CSARVATRGRDEQYF
TRBJ1-6	TRBV2	many	-	TGTGCCAGCAGTGAATCGACTCTCCTTGGGTATTCACCCCTCCACTTT	CASSESTLLGYSPLHF
TRBJ1-2	TRBV10-2	many	-	TGCGCCAGCAGTCCACAGGTCGACTATGGCTACACCTTC	CASSPQVDYGYTF
TRBJ2-6	TRBV20-1	many	TRBD1	TGCAGTGCTCCCCTAGGACAGGGGGCTTATGGGGCCAACGTCCTGACTTTC	CSAPLGQGAYGANVLTF
TRBJ1-2	TRBV12-3/TRBV12-4	many	-	TGTGCCAGCAGTTTGGAGGGTCTTGGCTACACCTTC	CASSLEGLGYTF
TRBJ1-5	TRBV20-1	many	-	TGCAGTGCTAGGCCTGATGGGGGCTATCAGCCCCAGCATTTT	CSARPDGGYQPQHF